This is a list of T cell receptor beta chains from one sample in a study of PD-1 blockade in classical Hodgkin lymphoma. Data came from immunoSEQ multiplex PCR; TCRdb stores just in-frame clones and leaves some out. The sample consists of over 80,000 clones, roughly 89% of them appearing once. The starting material was peripheral blood mononuclear cells (PBMCs), obtained at baseline. These receptors were taken from a human donor with classical Hodgkin lymphoma. The CDR3 runs from the conserved cysteine through the conserved F or W.

v_gene	j_gene	CDR3aa
TRBV19	TRBJ2-2	CASSVLAIVGELFF
TRBV28	TRBJ1-3	CASNLDRSGNTIYF
TRBV28	TRBJ2-7	CASRSQPPGREYF
TRBV29-1	TRBJ1-2	CSVSGTGDYGYTF
TRBV2	TRBJ2-1	CASRASWSYNEQFF
TRBV30	TRBJ1-2	CACPRQSESYGYTF
TRBV2	TRBJ2-3	CATRPGSTDTQYF
TRBV6-5	TRBJ2-7	CASSSGDVPPQYF
TRBV11-3	TRBJ2-1	CASSLDEGMQFF
TRBV2	TRBJ2-1	CASSELGGLYNEQFF
TRBV6-1	TRBJ2-3	CASSEVVNTDTQYF
TRBV5-6	TRBJ2-1	CASSSQARDRTYNEQFF
TRBV2	TRBJ2-7	CASSEQGPTIRQYF
TRBV5-4	TRBJ2-1	CASSAGTGRNEQFF
TRBV6-5	TRBJ2-2	CASSRTGELFF
TRBV4-2	TRBJ2-7	CASSQGQALSSYEQYF
TRBV27	TRBJ1-4	CASSSGTGFGEKLFF
TRBV7-9	TRBJ2-7	CASSLYAASYEQYF
TRBV29-1	TRBJ1-1	CSVSRGHLNTEAFF
TRBV5-6	TRBJ2-5	CASSLGGGMSKLGQETQYF
TRBV28	TRBJ2-5	CASSQTSYQETQYF
TRBV2	TRBJ2-7	CASSVFRGSTYEQYF